These T cell receptor beta chains were read from a single sample in a study of blood T cells in healthy people across ages. TCRdb reprocessed the 5' RACE reads via MiXCR and lists one record per CDR3 protein. The sample yields hundreds of thousands of distinct CDR3 sequences, about 32% seen once. The source material was blood. Receptors originate from a woman aged 80 or older in good health. The CDR3 runs from the conserved cysteine through the conserved F or W. A D gene is named only where the DNA matches it firmly. Size is stated for part of the rows, as once, few or many counts, or as a class when the clone is expanded.

d_call	clone_size	v_call	j_call	cdr3_nt	cdr3_aa
TRBD1	many	TRBV29-1	TRBJ1-1	TGCAGTGCTGGACAGGGGGACACTGAAGCTTTCTTT	CSAGQGDTEAFF
TRBD2	.	TRBV5-1	TRBJ2-5	TGCGCCAGCAGCTTAGGGACTAGCGGGGGGTCTGGGGAGACCCAGTACTTC	CASSLGTSGGSGETQYF
.	.	TRBV9	TRBJ1-1	TGTGCCAGCAGCGCGAGCAGCATGAACACTGAAGCTTTCTTT	CASSASSMNTEAFF
TRBD1	once	TRBV29-1	TRBJ2-5	TGCAGCGTCGGGACAGGGAATAGTCAGACCCAGTACTTC	CSVGTGNSQTQYF
TRBD1	many	TRBV20-1	TRBJ2-1	TGCAGTGCCCCGGGACAGGGGAGGGGAGAGCAGTTCTTC	CSAPGQGRGEQFF
.	.	TRBV28	TRBJ1-1	TGTGCCAGCAGTGACCTACGTAGCACTGAAGCTTTCTTT	CASSDLRSTEAFF
TRBD1	many	TRBV6-5	TRBJ2-3	TGTGCCAGCAGCCGGGGGACAGGGGGTTCGGATACGCAGTATTTT	CASSRGTGGSDTQYF
.	.	TRBV24-1	TRBJ1-2	TGTGCCACCAGTGATTTGGACAGGTCCTATGGCTACACCTTC	CATSDLDRSYGYTF
.	few	TRBV12-3/TRBV12-4	TRBJ1-3	TGTGCCAGCAGTCAGGTTCGCTCTGGAAACACCATATATTTT	CASSQVRSGNTIYF
TRBD2	many	TRBV7-8	TRBJ2-1	TGTGCCAGCAGCTTAGTAGTTAGCGGGGGGGCTTGGGCGGACAATGAGCAGTTCTTC	CASSLVVSGGAWADNEQFF
.	many	TRBV10-3	TRBJ2-2	TGTGCCATCAGTGGACAGGCCAGTAACACCGGGGAGCTGTTTTTT	CAISGQASNTGELFF
.	many	TRBV18	TRBJ2-7	TGTGCCAGCTCACCAGGGTTGGTGAGCGAGCAGTACTTC	CASSPGLVSEQYF
.	.	TRBV7-3	TRBJ1-5	TGTGCCAGCAGCCCGGGACCGAATCAGCCCCTGCATTTT	CASSPGPNQPLHF
.	many	TRBV4-1	TRBJ1-2	TGCGCCAGCAGCCAGGACCCGGGGGGGAATAACTATGGCTACACCTTC	CASSQDPGGNNYGYTF
.	few	TRBV2	TRBJ2-3	TGTGCCAGCAGTGAAGCAGGAGTTGTCACAGATACGCAGTATTTT	CASSEAGVVTDTQYF
TRBD1	few	TRBV19	TRBJ2-3	TGTGCCAGTAGTACAGACAGGGCTAGCACAGATACGCAGTATTTT	CASSTDRASTDTQYF
.	.	TRBV12-3/TRBV12-4	TRBJ2-2	TGTGCCAGCAGTTTAACCTTTCCCCCGGCCGGGGAGCTGTTTTTT	CASSLTFPPAGELFF
.	.	TRBV7-2	TRBJ2-5	TGTGCCAGCAGCTCGGTGGCAAGCAAAGAGACCCAGTACTTC	CASSSVASKETQYF
.	few	TRBV28	TRBJ1-4	TGTGCCAGCAGCCTCGGGGGCCCCTTTGAAAAACTGTTTTTT	CASSLGGPFEKLFF
.	.	TRBV20-1	TRBJ2-1	TGCAGTGCTACACGGACCCATCGGGATGAGCAGTTCTTC	CSATRTHRDEQFF
.	.	TRBV5-1	TRBJ1-1	TGCGCCAGCAGCTTGTCGGGGTGGGGTGAAGCTTTCTTT	CASSLSGWGEAFF
.	.	TRBV21-1	TRBJ2-7	TGTGCCAGCAGCAAAGCGGGCAGGAGACACAATGAGCAGTACTTC	CASSKAGRRHNEQYF
.	.	TRBV4-3	TRBJ2-2	TGCGCCAGCAGCCAAGGGTGGGGGAGAGGCGGGGAGCTGTTTTTT	CASSQGWGRGGELFF
TRBD2	.	TRBV12-3/TRBV12-4	TRBJ2-5	TGTGCCAGCAGTTCATCCGGGGAGGGAGAGACCCAGTACTTC	CASSSSGEGETQYF
.	.	TRBV7-2	TRBJ1-5	TGTGCCAGCAGCTTACTAGCTGGCGGCAGTCAGCCCCAGCATTTT	CASSLLAGGSQPQHF
.	many	TRBV4-2	TRBJ2-7	TGTGCCAGCAGCCAAGAGGTGAGCGGCCTAGCCTACGAGCAGTACTTC	CASSQEVSGLAYEQYF
TRBD2	.	TRBV5-5	TRBJ2-4	TGTGCCAGCAGCTCGGAGGGTGCTAGCGGTTGGACGAACATTCAGTACTTC	CASSSEGASGWTNIQYF
.	.	TRBV20-1	TRBJ1-5	TGCAGTACTTGGGGGGGCCAGGGAGGTAGCAATCAGCCCCAGCATTTT	CSTWGGQGGSNQPQHF
TRBD2	.	TRBV7-2	TRBJ2-3	TGTGCCAGCAGCTTAGTTTTTAGTAAAGCGGGGGGCGCAGATACGCAGTATTTT	CASSLVFSKAGGADTQYF
.	.	TRBV10-3	TRBJ2-5	TGTGCCATCAGTGAAAAGATTCAGGACCAAGAGACCCAGTACTTC	CAISEKIQDQETQYF
.	.	TRBV2	TRBJ2-5	TGTGCCAGCAGAACGAGCGGCGGGGAGACCCAGTACTTC	CASRTSGGETQYF
.	many	TRBV7-8	TRBJ1-5	TGTGCCAGCAGCCCCCCAGGGGTCAGCAATCAGCCCCAGCATTTT	CASSPPGVSNQPQHF
.	.	TRBV14	TRBJ2-7	TGTGCCAGCAGCCAAAGTTGGGGGTCCTACGAGCAGTACTTC	CASSQSWGSYEQYF
TRBD2	many	TRBV24-1	TRBJ2-5	TGTGCCACCAGGGGGTATCCGGGATCCAGGGAGGGCCAGTACTTC	CATRGYPGSREGQYF
.	many	TRBV20-1	TRBJ2-1	TGCAGTGCTAGAGATGCTAGCGCGGAATCCTACAATGAGCAGTTCTTC	CSARDASAESYNEQFF
TRBD2	few	TRBV2	TRBJ2-5	TGTGCCAGCAGTGAAGTCCGGGGGGGCGAGGAGACCCAGTACTTC	CASSEVRGGEETQYF
.	many	TRBV10-3	TRBJ1-5	TGTGCCATCAGTGAGACAGGACACTCTAGCAATCAGCCCCAGCATTTT	CAISETGHSSNQPQHF
TRBD1	many	TRBV3-1	TRBJ2-4	TGTGCCAGCAGCTCAACAGGGGGCGCGACCAAAAACATTCAGTACTTC	CASSSTGGATKNIQYF
.	.	TRBV27	TRBJ2-2	TGTGCCAGCAGTCCGACAGTCGCTGGCACCGGGGAGCTGTTTTTT	CASSPTVAGTGELFF
.	many	TRBV4-3	TRBJ1-2	TGCGCCAGCAGCCAAGATGACACTCGGTCCCATGGCTACACCTTC	CASSQDDTRSHGYTF
TRBD1	.	TRBV6-5	TRBJ2-7	TGTGCCAGCAGATTCGGACAGGATTTTCCCTACGAGCAGTACTTC	CASRFGQDFPYEQYF
TRBD1	many	TRBV2	TRBJ2-7	TGTGCCAGCAGATTGACAGGGCCTTCCTACGAGCAGTACTTC	CASRLTGPSYEQYF
.	many	TRBV9	TRBJ1-2	TGTGCCAGCAGTTCCCGGGCCTATGGCTACACCTTC	CASSSRAYGYTF
TRBD1	.	TRBV5-1	TRBJ1-4	TGCGCCAGCAGCCTACCGTCCGGGACAGCTAATGAAAAACTGTTTTTT	CASSLPSGTANEKLFF
.	.	TRBV6-5	TRBJ2-5	TGTGCCAGTGGTCGCTTAGGGGAAGAGACCCAGTACTTC	CASGRLGEETQYF
TRBD2	few	TRBV20-1	TRBJ2-2	TGCAGTGCTAGTCGGGGGGGGAACACCGGGGAGCGGTTTTTT	CSASRGGNTGERFF
.	once	TRBV28	TRBJ2-4	TGTGCCAGCAGTTCCCCTGACAGTCCTCGACAAAATTTC	CASSSPDSPRQNF
.	once	TRBV6-1	TRBJ1-3	TGTGCCAGCAGTTCCAATTGGGACCAGGGAAGAAACACCATATATTTT	CASSSNWDQGRNTIYF
TRBD2	many	TRBV5-1	TRBJ2-1	TGCGCCAGCAGCCCCTTGACTAGCGGGGGGGCCGGTGAGCAGTTCTTC	CASSPLTSGGAGEQFF
TRBD1	.	TRBV7-2	TRBJ1-6	TGTGCCAGCAGCTCCACAGGGGGCTATGCACCCCGCCACTTT	CASSSTGGYAPRHF
.	many	TRBV20-1	TRBJ2-7	TGCAGTGCTGAATCGGGGGACTACGAGCAGTACTTC	CSAESGDYEQYF
.	many	TRBV2	TRBJ2-1	TGTGCCAGCAGTGAGAATAGCGTTTCCTACAATGAGCAGTTCTTC	CASSENSVSYNEQFF
TRBD2	few	TRBV20-1	TRBJ2-5	TGCAGTGCAACAAGCGGGAGTCGGGATCTAGAGACCCAGTACTTC	CSATSGSRDLETQYF